This T cell receptor (beta chain) was captured by sequencing in a study of CD8 T cells in Susac syndrome. CDR3 length equals 18 residues. V shed 3 bases, J shed 2 bases, and the junction held 11 bases outside the gene matches. The germline gives CDR1 SGHAT, CDR2 FQNNGV. TCR beta was sequenced from blood CD8+ and CD4+ T cells. The multiple sclerosis control group was made up of treatment-naive patients with stable or active relapsing-remitting disease. Negative isolation was used for CD8+ and CD4+ T cells, and FACS enrichment was applied to TEMRA cells. Roughly 0.5 to 1 ug RNA was reverse transcribed with random hexamers. The CDR3 of TCR beta was amplified by immunoSEQ multiplex PCR across 54 Vbeta and 13 Jbeta. TCRdb fed the immunoSEQ multiplex PCR reads into MiXCR, producing one record per CDR3 protein. This sample has about 200,000 distinct CDR3 sequences, with 90% to 95% found just once.

V usage is TRBV11-2 and J usage is TRBJ2-1, with TRBD2 identical over 9 bases. The sample comprised CD4+ T cells from PBMCs. The source of this sequence is a human donor with multiple sclerosis. The CDR3 DNA reads TGTGCCAGCAGCTTTGGCGCGGGAGGGCGTCGGGCCTACAATGAGCAGTTCTTC. Translation: CASSFGAGGRRAYNEQFF.